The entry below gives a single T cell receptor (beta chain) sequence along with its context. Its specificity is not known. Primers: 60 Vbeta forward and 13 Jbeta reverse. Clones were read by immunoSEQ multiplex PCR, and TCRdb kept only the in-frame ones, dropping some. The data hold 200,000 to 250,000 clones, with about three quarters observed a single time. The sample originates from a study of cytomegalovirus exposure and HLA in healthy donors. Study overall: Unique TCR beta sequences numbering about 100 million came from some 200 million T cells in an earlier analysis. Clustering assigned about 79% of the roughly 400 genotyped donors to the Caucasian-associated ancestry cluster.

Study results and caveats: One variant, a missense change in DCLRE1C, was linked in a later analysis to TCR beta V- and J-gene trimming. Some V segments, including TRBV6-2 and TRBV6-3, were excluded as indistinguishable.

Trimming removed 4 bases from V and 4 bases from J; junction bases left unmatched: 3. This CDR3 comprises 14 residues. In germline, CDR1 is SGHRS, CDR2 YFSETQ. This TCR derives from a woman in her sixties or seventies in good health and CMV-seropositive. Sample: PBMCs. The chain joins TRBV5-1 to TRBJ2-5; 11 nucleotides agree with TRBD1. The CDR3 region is CASSGGTGGETQYF. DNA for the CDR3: TGCGCCAGCAGCGGAGGGACAGGGGGAGAGACCCAGTACTTC.